A single sample is the source of the 3 T cell receptor beta chains below, sequenced in a study of control samples from healthy donors and cancer patients. Generated by immunoSEQ multiplex PCR, the TCRdb table keeps only in-frame clones and is missing some. The sample shows tens of thousands of clones, about 96% of them seen only once. The sample comprised blood. The source is a woman in her late teens or twenties in good health.

This rearrangement joins TRBV12-3 or TRBV12-4 to TRBJ2-2; no reliable D call. There are 11 residues in the CDR3. V was trimmed by 5 bases and J by 6 bases, leaving 4 bases between them. Written as DNA, the CDR3 is TGTGCCAGCAGTCGCGCCGGGGAGCTGTTTTTT. This sequence encodes CASSRAGELFF.

The J gene is TRBJ1-4, the V gene TRBV19; D uncertain. This CDR3 region has 13 residues. Germline CDR1 and CDR2: LNHDA and SQIVND (reference sequence). V was pared by 3 bases and J by 4 bases, with 6 bases between. In DNA form, the CDR3 reads TGTGCCAGTAGTATTTTAGATAATGAAAAACTGTTTTTT. This codes for CASSILDNEKLFF.

This chain joins TRBV2 and TRBJ1-2, with D possibly matching TRBD1 (6 bases). Germline CDR1 is SNHLY and CDR2 is FYNNEI. The CDR3 covers 14 residues. The ends were cut back, 7 bases at V and 4 bases at J, with 16 bases in the middle. The CDR3 bases are TGTGCCAGCAAGACCAACACAGGGACCTATGGCTACACCTTC. Translated: CASKTNTGTYGYTF.